These T cell receptor beta chains were read from a single sample in a study of T cell repertoires in ileal Crohn's disease. Libraries were prepared by immunoSEQ multiplex PCR; TCRdb keeps only in-frame clonotypes and omits some of them. Altogether 9,500 to 11,000 clones are present, roughly 91% being singletons, with the ten largest covering 8% to 10%. The source material was ileal tissue. These receptors all come from an adult with Crohn's disease. CDR3s include the opening cysteine and the closing phenylalanine or tryptophan. The order of the fields is V gene, J gene, D gene, CDR3 protein, CDR3 DNA. A D gene is named only where the DNA matches it firmly.

v_call: TRBV5-6
j_call: TRBJ1-1
d_call: .
cdr3_aa: CASSLVGGSVTEAFF
cdr3_nt: TGTGCCAGCAGCTTGGTGGGGGGGTCGGTCACTGAAGCTTTCTTT

v_call: TRBV7-9
j_call: TRBJ2-1
d_call: .
cdr3_aa: CASSLTYNEQFF
cdr3_nt: TGTGCCAGCAGCCTAACATACAATGAGCAGTTCTTC

v_call: TRBV10-3
j_call: TRBJ1-1
d_call: .
cdr3_aa: CAISGRDGMNTEAFF
cdr3_nt: TGTGCCATCAGTGGCAGGGACGGGATGAACACTGAAGCTTTCTTT

v_call: TRBV5-1
j_call: TRBJ2-5
d_call: .
cdr3_aa: CASSSGDSEETQYF
cdr3_nt: TGCGCCAGCAGCTCTGGGGACTCGGAAGAGACCCAGTACTTC

v_call: TRBV5-4
j_call: TRBJ1-1
d_call: .
cdr3_aa: CASSSWGGVTEAFF
cdr3_nt: TGTGCCAGCAGCTCCTGGGGAGGCGTCACTGAAGCTTTCTTT

v_call: TRBV11-1
j_call: TRBJ2-4
d_call: TRBD1
cdr3_aa: CASSSGQSRNIQYF
cdr3_nt: TGTGCCAGCAGCTCGGGACAGAGTAGGAACATTCAGTACTTC

v_call: TRBV6-1
j_call: TRBJ2-5
d_call: .
cdr3_aa: CASALKQETQYF
cdr3_nt: TGTGCCAGTGCACTAAAACAAGAGACCCAGTACTTC

v_call: TRBV29-1
j_call: TRBJ1-3
d_call: .
cdr3_aa: CSVGDRRQSGNTIYF
cdr3_nt: TGCAGCGTTGGGGATCGAAGACAGTCTGGAAACACCATATATTTT

v_call: TRBV6-6
j_call: TRBJ2-1
d_call: TRBD2
cdr3_aa: CASSYGGSRNEQFF
cdr3_nt: TGTGCCAGCAGTTACGGCGGGAGCCGCAATGAGCAGTTCTTC

v_call: TRBV10-3
j_call: TRBJ1-1
d_call: .
cdr3_aa: CAISEGMNTEAFF
cdr3_nt: TGTGCCATCAGTGAAGGGATGAACACTGAAGCTTTCTTT